This T cell receptor (beta chain) was sequenced in a study of beta chain features in type 1 diabetes (dated by TCRdb to about 2018). About the investigation overall: No differences in mean age, gender distribution, total cell number or subset yield were found between patients and healthy donors. A total of 90 million to 120 million sorted cells were examined across all samples, and a strong correlation was observed between cell number per subset and RNA yield. In the study, TCRB repertoires of sorted circulating CD4+ T cell subsets from recently diagnosed type 1 diabetes patients were compared with those of matched healthy donors. Regulatory and stem cell-like memory subsets were isolated from only 8 patients and about eight healthy donors, whereas naive and central memory subsets came from all 28 donors. The investigation overall reported the following: Only small numbers of individuals were included in the HLA sub-analyses, which left unresolved whether HLA type had any influence on TCRB rearrangement. At VDJ recombination sites, type 1 diabetes patients had fewer insertions and more deleted nucleotides, which implies abnormalities in thymic rearrangement. Naive, central memory and regulatory TCRB repertoires appeared to be more similar among patients than among healthy donors. PCR may preferentially amplify shorter templates, but because patient and control samples were amplified and corrected together, any resulting skew would affect both groups equally. Because cDNA was sequenced instead of genomic DNA, activated cells with high expression could be over-represented, although the groups did not differ in activation or CD3 levels. Type 1 diabetes patients showed a moderate but significant shortening of TCRB CDR3 length in all four CD4+ subsets.

Ends trimmed: V by 5 bases, J by 0 bases; bases unmatched to a gene: 7. Per the germline V gene (reference sequence), MNHNY is the CDR1 and SVGAGI is the CDR2. Taken from cysteine to phenylalanine, the CDR3 has 15 residues. This entry keeps only the CDR3 DNA: 45 bases, framed from base 1. On this clone: Its binding antigen is unknown. No much larger clone exists at a distance of one base, and base qualities are not known.

A single peripheral blood draw of around 120 mL on average was collected from each donor into heparinised tubes. Using a panel that included CD45RO, CCR7, CD25, CD127, CD95 and CD27, naive, central memory, regulatory and stem cell-like memory CD4+ T cells were sorted on a BD FACSAria II. All sorted populations exceeded 95% purity. PBMCs were isolated immediately by Lymphoprep density gradient centrifugation and stained directly without culture. So that batch effects would be minimized, each experiment stained and sorted samples in pairs, pairing one healthy donor with one patient. The entire amount of isolated RNA was reverse transcribed using the High Capacity cDNA Reverse Transcription Kit, so the sequenced TCRB transcripts were expressed ones. Deep immunoSEQ sequencing was applied to naive, central memory and regulatory T cell samples, giving an average of roughly 3.5 million total reads per sample. Sorted cells were lysed in RLT buffer and RNA was extracted with DNase-treated RNeasy Micro or Mini kits, depending on cell number. To prevent cross-contamination, every cell subset was processed on its own, while patient and healthy donor samples were processed together. The immunoSEQ multiplex PCR was used to amplify TCRB sequences from cDNA, yielding 87-bp fragments that span the CDR3 region. Sequencing of the amplicons was done on the Illumina HiSeq platform. Per the original workflow: PCR bias was corrected computationally using synthetic template baselines, and reads within Hamming distance 2 were collapsed, with unmergeable singletons discarded. Reads were aligned to IMGT to assign V, D and J genes, CDR3 length, and insertions or deletions at six rearrangement sites. Within each subset, clonotype counts were normalized to sorted cell number, after which true diversity and Gini coefficients were computed with the tcR R package. The overlap coefficient, calculated on TCRB nucleotide sequences, was used to quantify repertoire sharing. Out-of-frame TCRB sequences from naive cells were analyzed to stand in for the pre-selection repertoire. TCRdb took this table from immuneACCESS and kept in-frame rearrangements with V and J called. Such tables lack part of the clones; where checked against another copy, unresolved V genes explain under half of the gap, and the rest is unexplained. Clone size and the V and J calls come from that table; the DNA yielded D and trimming. The sample has 250,000 or so clones on record, approximately 15% of them singletons. Just under 0.02% of the sample rests with the top ten.

Material for sequencing was naive CD4+ T cells from blood. The cell subset or site label, read with the paper, signifies: true naive CD4+ T cells. Here the chain combines TRBV6-6 and TRBJ2-7, with 7 central nucleotides matching TRBD1. This receptor was identified in a man younger than 45 with type 1 diabetes. The DNA sequence is given as TGTGCCAGCAGTAGGGGCGGACAGGCCTCCTACGAGCAGTACTTC. Its protein reads: CASSRGGQASYEQYF.